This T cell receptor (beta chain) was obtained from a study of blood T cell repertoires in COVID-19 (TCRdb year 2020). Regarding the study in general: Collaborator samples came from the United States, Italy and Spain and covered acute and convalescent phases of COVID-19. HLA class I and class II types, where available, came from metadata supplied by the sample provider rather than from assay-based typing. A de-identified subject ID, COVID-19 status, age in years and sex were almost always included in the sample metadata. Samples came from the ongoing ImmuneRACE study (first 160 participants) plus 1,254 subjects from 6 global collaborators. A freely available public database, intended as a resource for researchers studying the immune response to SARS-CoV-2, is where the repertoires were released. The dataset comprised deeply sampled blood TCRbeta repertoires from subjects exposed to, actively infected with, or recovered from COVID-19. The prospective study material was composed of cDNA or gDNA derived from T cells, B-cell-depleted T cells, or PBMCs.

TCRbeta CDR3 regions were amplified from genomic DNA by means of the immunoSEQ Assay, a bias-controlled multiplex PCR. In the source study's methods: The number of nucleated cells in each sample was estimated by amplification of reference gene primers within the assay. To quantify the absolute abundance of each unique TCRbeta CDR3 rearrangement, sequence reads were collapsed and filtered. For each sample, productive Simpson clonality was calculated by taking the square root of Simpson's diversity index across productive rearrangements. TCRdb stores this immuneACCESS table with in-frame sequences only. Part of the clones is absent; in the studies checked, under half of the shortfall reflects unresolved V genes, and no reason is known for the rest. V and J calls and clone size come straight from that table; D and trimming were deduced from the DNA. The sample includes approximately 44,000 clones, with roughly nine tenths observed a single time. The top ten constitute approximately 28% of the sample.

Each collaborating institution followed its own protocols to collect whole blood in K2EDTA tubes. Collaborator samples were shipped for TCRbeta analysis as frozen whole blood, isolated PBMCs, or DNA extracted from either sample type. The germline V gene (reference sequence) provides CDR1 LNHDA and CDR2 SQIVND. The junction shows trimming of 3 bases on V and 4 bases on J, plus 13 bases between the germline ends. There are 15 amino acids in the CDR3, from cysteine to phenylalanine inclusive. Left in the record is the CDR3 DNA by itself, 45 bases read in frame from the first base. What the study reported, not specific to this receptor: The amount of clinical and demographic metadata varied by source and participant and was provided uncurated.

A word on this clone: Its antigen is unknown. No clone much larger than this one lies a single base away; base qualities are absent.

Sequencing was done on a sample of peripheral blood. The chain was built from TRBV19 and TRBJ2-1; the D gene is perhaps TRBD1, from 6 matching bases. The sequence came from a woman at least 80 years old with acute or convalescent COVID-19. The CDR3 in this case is CASSISQGPYNEQFF. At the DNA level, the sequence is TGTGCCAGTAGTATCTCCCAGGGGCCATACAATGAGCAGTTCTTC.